The rows below give T cell receptor beta chains drawn from one sample of a study of regulatory T cells in long-lasting Graves disease. TCRdb re-derived calls from the multiplex PCR reads in MiXCR, one entry per CDR3 protein. The table shows a few hundred thousand distinct CDR3 sequences, with over 15% occurring only once. The sample was also linked to a second study, of T cells in Graves' hyperthyroidism and ophthalmopathy.

The sequencing here drew on peripheral blood mononuclear cells (PBMCs), taken at new diagnosis, from a patient treated with antithyroid drugs. The source of these receptors is a man aged 35-49 years with Graves disease. Each CDR3 is given with its conserved first and last residue. Fields, in order: V gene, clone size, J gene, D gene, CDR3 protein, CDR3 DNA. A D gene is named only where the DNA matches it firmly. The size field is filled for only some rows; it gives once, few, many or a size class.

TRBV12-3/TRBV12-4,many,TRBJ2-7,TRBD2,CASSSGLALSYEQYF,TGTGCCAGCAGTTCAGGACTAGCCCTCTCCTACGAGCAGTACTTC
TRBV5-4,.,TRBJ2-7,TRBD1,CASRSGEGGGEQYF,TGTGCCAGCAGGAGTGGAGAAGGGGGCGGCGAGCAGTACTTC
TRBV19,.,TRBJ2-5,TRBD2,CASSRRGGIETQYF,TGTGCCAGTAGTCGTCGGGGGGGCATAGAGACCCAGTACTTC
TRBV7-9,.,TRBJ2-1,.,CASSLAGSNEQFF,TGTGCCAGCAGCTTAGCGGGTTCCAATGAGCAGTTCTTC
TRBV3-1,many,TRBJ2-7,.,CASSQVVGGYEQYF,TGTGCCAGCAGCCAAGTGGTAGGCGGCTACGAGCAGTACTTC
TRBV7-3,many,TRBJ2-6,TRBD2,CASSQGLAWTGSGANVLTF,TGTGCCAGCAGCCAGGGACTAGCGTGGACCGGCTCTGGGGCCAACGTCCTGACTTTC
TRBV20-1,few,TRBJ2-6,TRBD1,CSARDRSPGQGLPGANVLTF,TGCAGTGCTAGAGATCGATCTCCGGGACAGGGACTCCCTGGGGCCAACGTCCTGACTTTC
TRBV6-1,many,TRBJ2-1,TRBD1,CASSEQGDYNEQFF,TGTGCCAGCAGTGAACAGGGGGACTACAATGAGCAGTTCTTC
TRBV5-8,few,TRBJ2-2,.,CASNRVTGELFF,TGTGCCAGTAACAGGGTCACCGGGGAGCTGTTTTTT
TRBV20-1,few,TRBJ1-4,TRBD1,CSARPGTADEKLFF,TGCAGTGCTAGACCCGGGACAGCGGATGAAAAACTGTTTTTT
TRBV20-1,many,TRBJ2-7,TRBD1,CSARDPRRRGRFEQYF,TGCAGTGCTAGAGATCCAAGACGCAGGGGGCGGTTCGAGCAGTACTTC
TRBV12-3/TRBV12-4,many,TRBJ1-5,TRBD1,CASSWTGLGQPQHF,TGTGCCAGCAGTTGGACAGGGTTGGGTCAGCCCCAGCATTTT
TRBV20-1,many,TRBJ2-7,TRBD1,CSAERTGNEQYF,TGCAGTGCTGAAAGGACAGGGAACGAGCAGTACTTC
TRBV29-1,many,TRBJ2-5,TRBD2,CSSSGGREGETQYF,TGCAGTTCTAGCGGGGGCCGGGAGGGAGAGACCCAGTACTTC
TRBV6-4,few,TRBJ2-4,TRBD2,CASSDSTSGENIQYF,TGTGCCAGCAGTGACTCGACTAGCGGGGAAAACATTCAGTACTTC
TRBV5-1,.,TRBJ1-4,.,CASSQSRNEKLFF,TGTGCCAGCAGCCAATCCAGGAATGAAAAACTGTTTTTT
TRBV12-3/TRBV12-4,many,TRBJ1-6,.,CASSSGQPNSPLHF,TGTGCCAGCAGTTCCGGACAGCCTAATTCACCCCTCCACTTT
TRBV12-3/TRBV12-4,many,TRBJ1-1,.,CASSFAGAPVTEAFF,TGTGCCAGCAGCTTCGCAGGGGCACCAGTAACTGAAGCTTTCTTT
TRBV5-1,many,TRBJ2-5,TRBD1,CASSLRGQKETQYF,TGCGCCAGCAGCTTGCGGGGACAGAAAGAGACCCAGTACTTC
TRBV20-1,few,TRBJ2-5,.,CSATRVGETQYF,TGCAGTGCTACTAGGGTGGGAGAGACCCAGTACTTC
TRBV4-1,many,TRBJ2-7,.,CASSPGGLYEQYF,TGCGCCAGCAGCCCCGGGGGCCTCTACGAGCAGTACTTC
TRBV18,many,TRBJ2-5,.,CASSPRAPGDQYF,TGTGCCAGCTCACCACGGGCACCAGGGGACCAGTACTTC
TRBV2,many,TRBJ2-2,TRBD1,CATRTGANTGELFF,TGTGCCACCCGGACAGGGGCGAACACCGGGGAGCTGTTTTTT
TRBV6-2/TRBV6-3,many,TRBJ1-3,.,CASSGGLYSGNTIYF,TGTGCCAGCAGCGGAGGATTGTACTCTGGAAACACCATATATTTT
TRBV4-2,.,TRBJ2-1,TRBD2,CASSRGGGGYNEQFF,TGTGCCAGCAGCCGCGGGGGGGGGGGATACAATGAGCAGTTCTTC
TRBV7-8,many,TRBJ2-7,.,CASSTQGYEQYF,TGTGCCAGCAGCACGCAGGGTTACGAGCAGTACTTC
TRBV10-3,many,TRBJ1-6,TRBD1,CAISWTGADNSPLHF,TGTGCCATCAGCTGGACAGGGGCAGATAATTCACCCCTCCACTTT
TRBV11-2,.,TRBJ2-5,.,CASSPVVGDGTQYF,TGTGCCAGCAGCCCAGTGGTAGGGGACGGGACCCAGTACTTC
TRBV5-1,.,TRBJ2-5,TRBD2,CASSWAGLAGAQETQYF,TGCGCCAGCAGCTGGGCAGGCCTAGCGGGGGCGCAAGAGACCCAGTACTTC
TRBV7-9,.,TRBJ2-3,TRBD2,CASSPGERGGDTQYF,TGTGCCAGCAGCCCCGGAGAGCGGGGGGGCGATACGCAGTATTTT
TRBV27,.,TRBJ1-5,.,CASSLYAGLVGQPQHF,TGTGCCAGCAGTTTATACGCAGGTCTGGTCGGTCAGCCCCAGCATTTT
TRBV20-1,many,TRBJ2-3,TRBD2,CSARDLASGEDTQYF,TGCAGTGCTAGAGATCTCGCTAGCGGTGAAGATACGCAGTATTTT
TRBV28,many,TRBJ1-5,TRBD1,CASSLDRAGRGNQPQHF,TGTGCCAGCAGCCTAGACAGGGCCGGGAGGGGCAATCAGCCCCAGCATTTT
TRBV5-1,.,TRBJ2-1,TRBD1,CASSLAGTGEYNEQFF,TGCGCCAGCAGCTTGGCCGGGACAGGCGAATACAATGAGCAGTTCTTC
TRBV12-5,many,TRBJ2-3,TRBD2,CASGRGLADTDTQYF,TGTGCTAGTGGTCGGGGACTAGCGGACACAGATACGCAGTATTTT
TRBV10-1,few,TRBJ2-3,TRBD2,CASSESPSGGSRDTQYF,TGCGCCAGCAGTGAGTCGCCTAGCGGGGGGTCGCGGGATACGCAGTATTTT
TRBV10-3,.,TRBJ2-1,TRBD1,CAISGPGQGAPLAEQFF,TGTGCCATCAGTGGCCCTGGACAGGGGGCCCCCCTTGCGGAGCAGTTCTTC
TRBV7-8,.,TRBJ2-3,TRBD2,CASRPRLAGGTDTQYF,TGTGCCAGCAGGCCCAGACTAGCGGGTGGCACAGATACGCAGTATTTT
TRBV20-1,.,TRBJ2-4,TRBD2,CSASRGLAGLNIQYF,TGCAGTGCTTCCCGGGGACTAGCGGGGCTAAACATTCAGTACTTC
TRBV10-2,many,TRBJ2-2,.,CASRFGTRSTGELFF,TGCGCCAGCAGGTTTGGGACGCGGAGCACCGGGGAGCTGTTTTTT
TRBV30,many,TRBJ2-1,.,CAWSPRRLSYSYNEQFF,TGTGCCTGGAGCCCCCGTCGGTTGAGCTATTCCTACAATGAGCAGTTCTTC
TRBV20-1,few,TRBJ1-1,.,CSARSRTNTEAFF,TGCAGTGCTAGATCTAGGACGAACACTGAAGCTTTCTTT
TRBV19,few,TRBJ2-1,TRBD2,CASSIEGTSWYNEQFF,TGTGCCAGTAGTATAGAAGGGACTAGCTGGTACAATGAGCAGTTCTTC
TRBV6-5,many,TRBJ2-7,.,CASSYSAGNPYEQYF,TGTGCCAGCAGTTACTCTGCAGGGAATCCCTACGAGCAGTACTTC
TRBV5-1,.,TRBJ2-2,.,CASSQGTGLSGELFF,TGCGCCAGCAGTCAGGGCACAGGGCTCTCCGGGGAGCTGTTTTTT